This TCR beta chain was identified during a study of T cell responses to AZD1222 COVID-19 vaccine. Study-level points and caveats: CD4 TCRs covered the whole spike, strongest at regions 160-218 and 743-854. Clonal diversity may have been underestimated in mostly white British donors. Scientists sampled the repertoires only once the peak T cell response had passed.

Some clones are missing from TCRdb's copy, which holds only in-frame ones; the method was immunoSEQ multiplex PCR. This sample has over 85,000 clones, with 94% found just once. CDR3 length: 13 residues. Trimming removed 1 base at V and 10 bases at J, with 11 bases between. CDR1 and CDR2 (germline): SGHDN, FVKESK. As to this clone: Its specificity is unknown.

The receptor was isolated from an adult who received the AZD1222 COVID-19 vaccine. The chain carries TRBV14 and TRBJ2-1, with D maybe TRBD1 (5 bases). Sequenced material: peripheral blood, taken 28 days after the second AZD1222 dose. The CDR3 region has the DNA TGTGCCAGCAGCCAAGGCGCAGGGCTGGAGCAGTTCTTC. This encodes CASSQGAGLEQFF.